The 8 T cell receptor beta chains listed next were all sequenced from one sample in a study of T cell repertoires in cytomegalovirus infection. No cognate antigen is known for these TCRs. TCRdb called the reads again in MiXCR, with one record for every CDR3 protein. The sample includes tens of thousands of distinct CDR3 sequences, around a fifth of them seen just once. The sample here was CD8+ T cells from cultured PBMCs, taken from culture after CMV antigen stimulation. Receptor source: a human donor in good health (CMV status not recorded). Some clones in this sample may be carry-over from other donors' samples.

This clonotype has only a few counts. This chain joins TRBV12-3 or TRBV12-4 and TRBJ1-2; unclear D gene. CDR3 length: 12 residues. Trimming stripped 2 bases from V and 5 bases from J, with 6 bases between. This CDR3 reads CASSLNGYGYTF. CDR3 coding DNA: TGTGCCAGCAGTTTAAACGGGTATGGCTACACCTTC.

This clonotype was observed a handful of times. The chain recombines TRBV4-3 with TRBJ2-2; D is unresolved. The V end lost 0 bases, the J end lost 1 base, and 6 bases lay between the germline ends. CDR1 and CDR2 from the germline V gene are LGHNA and YSLEER. CDR3 length equals 15 residues. The CDR3 DNA reads as TGCGCCAGCAGCCAAGATCGACGGAACACCGGGGAGCTGTTTTTT. Its translation: CASSQDRRNTGELFF.

In its sample, this clonotype was seen a few times. The gene calls are TRBV7-8 and TRBJ1-4; D remains ambiguous. Germline V gene sequence: CDR1 SGHVS, CDR2 FQNEAQ. There are 16 residues in the CDR3. Trimming left V 2 bases short and J 4 bases short, with 14 bases between. The CDR3 DNA sequence: TGTGCCAGCAGCTTATTCGGGGATAACTATAATGAAAAACTGTTTTTT. Translated: CASSLFGDNYNEKLFF.

This clonotype has more than one count but fewer than ten. The chain couples TRBV7-3 to TRBJ2-6; TRBD2 is a possible D gene (6 bases). CDR1 SGHTA and CDR2 FQGTGA come from the germline V gene. There are 18 residues in the CDR3. Trimming shortened V by 5 bases and J by 0 bases, and 17 bases separated the two germline ends. The CDR3 spells CASSLLGGLPSGANVLTF. The CDR3 region has the DNA TGTGCCAGCAGCCTCCTGGGAGGTCTCCCCTCTGGGGCCAACGTCCTGACTTTC.

This clonotype was seen a handful of times. The gene calls are TRBV11-2 and TRBJ1-1, with D possibly matching TRBD1 (6 bases). With 4 bases removed from V and 4 bases from J, the gap between germline ends came to 19 bases. The CDR3 extends over 16 amino acids. Germline values: CDR1 SGHAT, CDR2 FQNNGV. DNA for the CDR3: TGTGCCAGCAGCTCTTGGGGGGACACAGGGAGCACTGAAGCTTTCTTT. It translates to CASSSWGDTGSTEAFF.

The genes are TRBV4-1 and TRBJ2-5, with 8 bases matching TRBD2. The CDR3 is 15 amino acids. V dropped 3 bases and J dropped 3; count of bases not matched to a gene: 6. CDR1 and CDR2 (germline): MGHRA, YSYEKL. The CDR3 region is CASSQALAVKETQYF. The CDR3 bases are TGCGCCAGCAGCCAGGCACTAGCGGTAAAAGAGACCCAGTACTTC.

This clonotype was seen more than once but under ten times. The V gene is TRBV7-2, the J gene TRBJ2-7; D gene uncertain. Trimming left V 7 bases short and J 1 base short, with 11 bases between. Germline lookup yields CDR1 SGHTA and CDR2 FQGNSA. The CDR3 sequence is 13 residues long. The DNA of the CDR3 is TGTGCCAGCACCTTTTTTGGTTCCTACGAGCAGTACTTC. This encodes CASTFFGSYEQYF.

The J gene is TRBJ2-1, the V gene TRBV4-3, with D unresolved. Germline CDR1 and CDR2: LGHNA and YSLEER. Trimming took 0 bases from V and 3 from J, leaving 12 bases between them. The CDR3 contains 16 residues. The CDR3 spells CASSQDPSRNYNEQFF. DNA of the CDR3: TGCGCCAGCAGCCAAGATCCCAGCAGAAACTACAATGAGCAGTTCTTC.